This TCR beta chain was profiled in a study of CD8 T cells in Susac syndrome (dated by TCRdb to between 2018 and 2021). In the study overall: The study used repertoire sequencing to test whether antigen drove CD8+ T cell activation and differentiation in Susac syndrome. The study compared CD8+ T cell repertoire clonality among 12 healthy donors, 14 Susac syndrome patients and some 16 multiple sclerosis patients.

The paper's findings and limits, for the study overall: The study acknowledged that relatively few individuals were included in the TCR sequencing and HLA analysis.

In regard to this clonotype: What this receptor recognizes is not known. Per-nucleotide qualities are absent, and no much larger clonotype sits a single base away.

Peripheral blood CD8+ and CD4+ T cells from healthy donors, Susac syndrome patients and multiple sclerosis patients were profiled by high-throughput TCR beta sequencing. Healthy donors were age- and sex-matched controls. CD8+ TEMRA cells were enriched by FACS, while bulk CD8+ and CD4+ T cells were purified by magnetic negative isolation. Blood was collected in EDTA tubes and processed within 24 hours, with PBMCs isolated through density gradient centrifugation. PBMCs intended for TCR sequencing were frozen in liquid nitrogen and were later thawed in a 37 degrees C water bath. Purity of sorted or isolated CD4+, CD8+ and CD8+ TEMRA cells was at least 90%. RNA was extracted using the RNeasy kit, and roughly 0.5 to 1 microgram was reverse transcribed with random hexamers. The immunoSEQ multiplex PCR assay, which covers 54 Vbeta and 13 Jbeta segments, was used to amplify TCR beta CDR3 regions. PCR amplification bias was corrected using a synthetic template baseline for primer optimization and computational correction. The study's own analysis went as follows. Only productive sequences were kept, with reads annotated to V, D and J genes according to IMGT and analyzed in immunoSEQ Analyzer. Clonality was computed as one minus Shannon entropy normalized by log2 of the number of productive unique sequences. Public and private clones were assessed among the 100 most prevalent clones of each patient and control. A clone was defined as Susac-specific if it was absent from the healthy and MS cohorts, from about a thousand published viral clones and from other ImmuneACCESS disease sequences. TCRdb reran the public reads through fastp at Q25 and MiXCR, keeping productive beta chains. Each entry merges the rows of one CDR3 protein and shows their most common DNA and genes. The V and J calls here are based on TCRdb, not the publication. A total of about 120,000 distinct CDR3 sequences appear in this sample, roughly 92% of them only once. The top ten hold roughly 0.12% of the sample.

The V and J ends are trimmed by 4 bases and 3 bases, leaving 8 bases between them. The CDR3 numbers 12 residues from cysteine through phenylalanine. Only CDR3 DNA is held: 36 bases, read in frame from base 1. The germline V gene (reference sequence) gives CDR1 as SGHKS and CDR2 as YYEKEE. The sequence is built from TRBV5-5 and TRBJ2-7; no D gene call is confident. This sequence was found in a human donor in good health. The specimen sequenced was CD8+ T cells from PBMCs. The nucleotide sequence is TGTGCCAGCAGCCGCGAGGTCTACGAGCAGTACTTC. Its amino acids are CASSREVYEQYF. With the portions outside the CDR3 filled from the reference TRBV5-5 and TRBJ2-7 genes, the complete variable region becomes DAGVTQSPTHLIKTRGQQVTLRCSPISGHKSVSWYQQVLGQGPQFIFQYYEKEERGRGNFPDRFSARQFPNYSSELNVNALLLGDSALYLCASSREVYEQYFGPGTRLTVT.